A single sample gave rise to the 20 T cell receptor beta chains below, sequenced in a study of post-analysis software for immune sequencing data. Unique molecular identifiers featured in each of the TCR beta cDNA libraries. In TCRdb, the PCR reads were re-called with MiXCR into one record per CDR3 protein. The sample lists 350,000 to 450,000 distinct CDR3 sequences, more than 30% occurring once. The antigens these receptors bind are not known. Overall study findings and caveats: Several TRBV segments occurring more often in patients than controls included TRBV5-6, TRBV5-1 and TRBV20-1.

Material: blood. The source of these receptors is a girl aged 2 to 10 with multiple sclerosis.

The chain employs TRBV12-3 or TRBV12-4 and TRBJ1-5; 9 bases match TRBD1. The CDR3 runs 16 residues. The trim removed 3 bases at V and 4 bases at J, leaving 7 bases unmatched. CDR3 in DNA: TGTGCCAGCAGTTTTTTGGGACAGGGCTTGAATCAGCCCCAGCATTTT. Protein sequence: CASSFLGQGLNQPQHF.

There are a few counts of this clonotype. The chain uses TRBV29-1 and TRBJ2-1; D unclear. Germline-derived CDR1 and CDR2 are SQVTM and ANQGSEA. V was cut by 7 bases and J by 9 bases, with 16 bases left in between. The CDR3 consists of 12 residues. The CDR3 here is CSAPEGRVEQFF. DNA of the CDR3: TGCAGCGCACCGGAAGGACGCGTTGAGCAGTTCTTC.

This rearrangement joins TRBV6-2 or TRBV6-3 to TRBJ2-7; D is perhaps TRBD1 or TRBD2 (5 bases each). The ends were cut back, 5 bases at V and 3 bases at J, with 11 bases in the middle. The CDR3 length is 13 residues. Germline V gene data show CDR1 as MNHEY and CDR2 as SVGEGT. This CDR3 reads CASSSREYYEQYF. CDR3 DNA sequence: TGTGCCAGCAGTAGCAGGGAGTACTACGAGCAGTACTTC.

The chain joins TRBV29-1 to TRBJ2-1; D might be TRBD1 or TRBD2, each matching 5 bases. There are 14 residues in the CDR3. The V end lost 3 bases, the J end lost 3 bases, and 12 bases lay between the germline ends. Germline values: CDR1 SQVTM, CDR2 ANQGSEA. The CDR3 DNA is TGCAGCGTTGATGGCAGGGAGAACTACAATGAGCAGTTCTTC. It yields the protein CSVDGRENYNEQFF.

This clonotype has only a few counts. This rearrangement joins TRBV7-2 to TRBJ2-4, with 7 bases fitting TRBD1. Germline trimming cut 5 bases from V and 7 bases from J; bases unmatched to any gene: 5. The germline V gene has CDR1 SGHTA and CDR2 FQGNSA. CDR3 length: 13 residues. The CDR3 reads CASSEDRRNIQYF. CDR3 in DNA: TGTGCCAGCAGCGAGGACAGGAGGAACATTCAGTACTTC.

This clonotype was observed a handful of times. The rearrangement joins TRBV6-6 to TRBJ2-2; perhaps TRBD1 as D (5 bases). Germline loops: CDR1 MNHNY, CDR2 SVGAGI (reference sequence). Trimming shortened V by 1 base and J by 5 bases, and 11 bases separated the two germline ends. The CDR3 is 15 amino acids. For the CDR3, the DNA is TGTGCCAGCAGTTACTTAGTGACAGCAACCGGGGAGCTGTTTTTT. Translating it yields CASSYLVTATGELFF.

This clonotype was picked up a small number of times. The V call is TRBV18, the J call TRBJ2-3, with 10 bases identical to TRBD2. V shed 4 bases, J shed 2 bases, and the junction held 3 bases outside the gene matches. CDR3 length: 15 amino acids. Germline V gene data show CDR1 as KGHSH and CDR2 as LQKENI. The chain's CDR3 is CASSLGTSDTDTQYF. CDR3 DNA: TGTGCCAGCTCACTAGGGACTAGCGACACAGATACGCAGTATTTT.

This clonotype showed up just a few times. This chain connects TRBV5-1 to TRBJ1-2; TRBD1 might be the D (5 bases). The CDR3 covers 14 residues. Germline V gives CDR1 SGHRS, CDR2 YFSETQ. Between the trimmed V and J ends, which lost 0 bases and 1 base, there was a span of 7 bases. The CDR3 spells CASSLEGRNYGYTF. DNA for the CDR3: TGCGCCAGCAGCTTGGAGGGACGTAACTATGGCTACACCTTC.

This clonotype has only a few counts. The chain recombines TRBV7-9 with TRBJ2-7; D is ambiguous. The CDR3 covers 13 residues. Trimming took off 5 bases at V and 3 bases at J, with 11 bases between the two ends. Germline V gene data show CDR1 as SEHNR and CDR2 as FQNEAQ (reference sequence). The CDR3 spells CASSAWQDYEQYF. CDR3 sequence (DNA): TGTGCCAGCAGCGCCTGGCAGGACTACGAGCAGTACTTC.

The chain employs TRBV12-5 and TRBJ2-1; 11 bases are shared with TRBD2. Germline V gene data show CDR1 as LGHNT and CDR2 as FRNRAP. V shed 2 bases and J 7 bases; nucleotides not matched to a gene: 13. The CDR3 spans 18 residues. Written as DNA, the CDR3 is TGTGCTAGTGGTTTGTCCCTAACGGGACTAGCGGACTGGAATGAGCAGTTCTTC. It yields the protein CASGLSLTGLADWNEQFF.

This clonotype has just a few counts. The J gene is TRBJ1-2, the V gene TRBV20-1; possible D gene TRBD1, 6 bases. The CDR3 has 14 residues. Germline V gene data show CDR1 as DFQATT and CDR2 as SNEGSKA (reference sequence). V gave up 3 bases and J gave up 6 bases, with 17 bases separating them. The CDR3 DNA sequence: TGCAGTGCTAGCTCACAGGGAGGGGTTGATGGCTACACCTTC. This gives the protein CSASSQGGVDGYTF.

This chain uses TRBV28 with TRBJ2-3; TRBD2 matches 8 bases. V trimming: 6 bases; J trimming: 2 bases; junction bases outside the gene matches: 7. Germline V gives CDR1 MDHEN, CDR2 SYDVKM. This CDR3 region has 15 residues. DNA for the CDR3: TGTGCCAGCAGACCAGCAGCGGGGGACACAGATACGCAGTATTTT. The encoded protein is CASRPAAGDTDTQYF.

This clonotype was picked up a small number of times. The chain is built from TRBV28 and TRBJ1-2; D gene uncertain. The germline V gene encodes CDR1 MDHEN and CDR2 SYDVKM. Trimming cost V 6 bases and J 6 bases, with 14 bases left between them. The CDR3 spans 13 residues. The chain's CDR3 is CASSYHGENGYTF. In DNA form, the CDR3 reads TGTGCCAGCAGCTATCATGGGGAGAATGGCTACACCTTC.

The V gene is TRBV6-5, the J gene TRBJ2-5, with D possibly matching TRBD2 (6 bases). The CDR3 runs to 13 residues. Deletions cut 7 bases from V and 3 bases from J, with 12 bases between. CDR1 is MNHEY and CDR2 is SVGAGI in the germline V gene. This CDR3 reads CASIPPGEETQYF. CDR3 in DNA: TGTGCCAGCATCCCCCCGGGGGAAGAGACCCAGTACTTC.

The CDR3 here is CASSLGASNTQYF. CDR3 DNA sequence: TGTGCCAGCAGCTTAGGGGCCAGTAATACGCAGTATTTT. The chain combines TRBV7-9 with TRBJ2-3; D is unresolved. The CDR3 extends over 13 amino acids. V dropped 1 base and J dropped 7 bases, with 9 bases sitting between them. Per the germline V gene, CDR1 is SEHNR and CDR2 is FQNEAQ (reference sequence).

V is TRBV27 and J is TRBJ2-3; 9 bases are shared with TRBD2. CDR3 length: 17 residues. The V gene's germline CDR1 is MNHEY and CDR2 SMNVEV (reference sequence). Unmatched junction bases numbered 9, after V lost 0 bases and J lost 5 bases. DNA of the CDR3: TGTGCCAGCAGTTTATCGATAGCGCGGGGGGGCCAAGATACGCAGTATTTT. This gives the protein CASSLSIARGGQDTQYF.

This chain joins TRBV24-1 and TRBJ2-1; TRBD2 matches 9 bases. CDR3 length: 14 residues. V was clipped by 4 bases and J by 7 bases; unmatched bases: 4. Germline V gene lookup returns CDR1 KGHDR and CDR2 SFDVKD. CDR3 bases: TGTGCCACCAGTGACTATAGCGGGAGAAATGAGCAGTTCTTC. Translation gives CATSDYSGRNEQFF.

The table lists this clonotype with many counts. The CDR3 DNA reads as TGTGCCAGCAGTCGGACAGCTCAAGAGACCCAGTACTTC. Translation gives CASSRTAQETQYF. V gene TRBV27 combines with J gene TRBJ2-5; perhaps TRBD1 as D (6 bases). V was cut by 5 bases and J by 2 bases, with 9 bases left in between. The germline gives CDR1 MNHEY, CDR2 SMNVEV (reference sequence). The CDR3 has 13 amino acids.

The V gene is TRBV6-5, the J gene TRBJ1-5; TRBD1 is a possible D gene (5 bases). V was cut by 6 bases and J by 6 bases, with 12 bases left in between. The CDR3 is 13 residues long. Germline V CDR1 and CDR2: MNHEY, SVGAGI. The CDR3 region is CASSRGRGQPQHF. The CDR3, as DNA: TGTGCCAGCAGCCGGGGGAGAGGTCAGCCCCAGCATTTT.

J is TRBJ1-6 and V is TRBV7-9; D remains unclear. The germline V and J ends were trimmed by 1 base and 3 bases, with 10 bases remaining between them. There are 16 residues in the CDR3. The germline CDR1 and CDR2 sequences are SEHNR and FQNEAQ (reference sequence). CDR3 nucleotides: TGTGCCAGCAGCTTAGGAACGGGATTCTATAATTCACCCCTCCACTTT. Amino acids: CASSLGTGFYNSPLHF.